Listed below are T cell receptor beta chains from one sample, sequenced in a study of blood T cells in healthy people across ages. From the 5' RACE reads, TCRdb called clonotypes with MiXCR, one entry per CDR3 protein. The sample holds approximately 1,700,000 distinct CDR3 sequences, about two fifths seen once. Input material: blood. Every receptor here comes from a human donor in good health. Both conserved end residues are part of each CDR3. Fields, in order: D gene, J gene, clone size, V gene, CDR3 DNA, CDR3 protein. D genes are given only for firm matches. Clone size, where shown, is once, few, many, or a class for clones that have expanded.

d_gene: TRBD2
j_gene: TRBJ2-1
abundance: NA
v_gene: TRBV4-1
CDR3nt: TGCGCCAGCAGCCTTAGACCTACTAGCGGGGATTACTACAATGAGCAGTTCTTC
CDR3aa: CASSLRPTSGDYYNEQFF

d_gene: NA
j_gene: TRBJ1-6
abundance: NA
v_gene: TRBV4-1
CDR3nt: TGCGCCAGCAGCCCGCGGAGTGGGGAGAGGCCCCTCCACTTT
CDR3aa: CASSPRSGERPLHF

d_gene: TRBD2
j_gene: TRBJ2-3
abundance: few
v_gene: TRBV7-3
CDR3nt: TGTGCCAGCAGCCCCATAGCGGGGGGTTGGGATACGCAGTATTTT
CDR3aa: CASSPIAGGWDTQYF

d_gene: NA
j_gene: TRBJ1-4
abundance: NA
v_gene: TRBV10-3
CDR3nt: TGTGCCATCTCGCGGGGCGCCGGGTTTGGAACTAATGAAAAACTGTTTTTT
CDR3aa: CAISRGAGFGTNEKLFF

d_gene: TRBD2
j_gene: TRBJ2-3
abundance: many
v_gene: TRBV29-1
CDR3nt: TGCAGCGTTGGAATAGCGGGGGGACCAACGACGCAGTATTTT
CDR3aa: CSVGIAGGPTTQYF

d_gene: TRBD1
j_gene: TRBJ2-6
abundance: NA
v_gene: TRBV4-2
CDR3nt: TGTGCCAGCAGCCCCCAGACAGGGGTTGGTGCCTCTGGGGCCAACGTCCTGACTTTC
CDR3aa: CASSPQTGVGASGANVLTF

d_gene: NA
j_gene: TRBJ1-1
abundance: NA
v_gene: TRBV12-3/TRBV12-4
CDR3nt: TGTGCCAGCAGCCCTGACCGATGGGGCAGTAACACTGAAGCTTTCTTT
CDR3aa: CASSPDRWGSNTEAFF

d_gene: NA
j_gene: TRBJ2-3
abundance: once
v_gene: TRBV30
CDR3nt: TGTGCCTGGAGTGCTGCAGGGATTACGCAGTATTTT
CDR3aa: CAWSAAGITQYF

d_gene: NA
j_gene: TRBJ2-1
abundance: NA
v_gene: TRBV12-3/TRBV12-4
CDR3nt: TGTGCCGGCAGGACAGCAACCTACAATGAGCAGTTCTTC
CDR3aa: CAGRTATYNEQFF

d_gene: TRBD1
j_gene: TRBJ2-2
abundance: NA
v_gene: TRBV28
CDR3nt: TGTGCCAGCAGTTACCTTCGACAGGGGTGGGCCGGGGAGCTGTTTTTT
CDR3aa: CASSYLRQGWAGELFF

d_gene: TRBD1
j_gene: TRBJ2-7
abundance: few
v_gene: TRBV9
CDR3nt: TGTGCCAGCAGCGGCCGGACAGGGGGCAGGTTGGAGCAGTACTTC
CDR3aa: CASSGRTGGRLEQYF

d_gene: TRBD2
j_gene: TRBJ2-4
abundance: few
v_gene: TRBV3-1
CDR3nt: TGTGCCAGCAGCCAACGACTAGCAAACACTCAGTACTTC
CDR3aa: CASSQRLANTQYF

d_gene: TRBD1
j_gene: TRBJ2-1
abundance: NA
v_gene: TRBV5-1
CDR3nt: TGCGCCAGCAGAGGACAGGGCAGCCCCTTCCCACTGTGCTCCTACAATGAGCAGTTCTTC
CDR3aa: CASRGQGSPFPLCSYNEQFF

d_gene: NA
j_gene: TRBJ1-1
abundance: NA
v_gene: TRBV6-2/TRBV6-3
CDR3nt: TGTGCCAGCAGTTTGGGGCCCAAAGCTTTCTTT
CDR3aa: CASSLGPKAFF

d_gene: TRBD2
j_gene: TRBJ2-3
abundance: NA
v_gene: TRBV12-3/TRBV12-4
CDR3nt: TGTGCCAGCAGTTTAAGGTTATCGGGGGGATCAGATACGCAGTATTTT
CDR3aa: CASSLRLSGGSDTQYF

d_gene: NA
j_gene: TRBJ2-3
abundance: NA
v_gene: TRBV27
CDR3nt: TGTGCCAGCAGTTTGGGGAAGGGTTATAGCAATCAGCCCCAGTATTTT
CDR3aa: CASSLGKGYSNQPQYF

d_gene: NA
j_gene: TRBJ2-7
abundance: many
v_gene: TRBV7-2
CDR3nt: TGTGCCAGCAGCTTAGTACTCCCCTACGAGCAGTACTTC
CDR3aa: CASSLVLPYEQYF

d_gene: TRBD1
j_gene: TRBJ2-7
abundance: few
v_gene: TRBV7-2
CDR3nt: TGTGCCAGCAGCTTAGTAGGGACAGCCTCCTCCTACGAGCAGTACTTC
CDR3aa: CASSLVGTASSYEQYF

d_gene: TRBD2
j_gene: TRBJ2-3
abundance: NA
v_gene: TRBV7-9
CDR3nt: TGTGCCAGCAGCTTAAGGATCTTACTAGCGCACACAGATACGCAGTATTTT
CDR3aa: CASSLRILLAHTDTQYF

d_gene: NA
j_gene: TRBJ2-7
abundance: NA
v_gene: TRBV20-1
CDR3nt: TGCAGTGTCCTCGGTAGGATGTCCTACGAGCAGTACTTC
CDR3aa: CSVLGRMSYEQYF

d_gene: TRBD2
j_gene: TRBJ2-1
abundance: NA
v_gene: TRBV20-1
CDR3nt: TGCAGTGCTAGCGGAACCGGGACTAGCGGGGGGGCGGTGGATGAGCAGTTCTTC
CDR3aa: CSASGTGTSGGAVDEQFF

d_gene: NA
j_gene: TRBJ2-1
abundance: NA
v_gene: TRBV29-1
CDR3nt: TGCAGCGTTGAAGATGGGAAGAATGAGCAGTTCTTC
CDR3aa: CSVEDGKNEQFF

d_gene: NA
j_gene: TRBJ2-4
abundance: once
v_gene: TRBV7-2
CDR3nt: TGTGCCAGCAGCTTAGGCCCAACCGGGGACATTCAGTACTTC
CDR3aa: CASSLGPTGDIQYF

d_gene: TRBD1
j_gene: TRBJ2-1
abundance: few
v_gene: TRBV15
CDR3nt: TGTGCCACCGGCAGAGACAGGGCTTACAATGAGCAGTTCTTC
CDR3aa: CATGRDRAYNEQFF

d_gene: NA
j_gene: TRBJ1-5
abundance: few
v_gene: TRBV6-1
CDR3nt: TGTGCCAGCAGTGAAGCGCACAGTCGTAGCAATCAGCCCCAGCATTTT
CDR3aa: CASSEAHSRSNQPQHF

d_gene: TRBD1
j_gene: TRBJ1-2
abundance: NA
v_gene: TRBV20-1
CDR3nt: TGCAGTGCTAGAGATCAACAGAACAGGGGGCCTGGCTACACCTTC
CDR3aa: CSARDQQNRGPGYTF

d_gene: TRBD2
j_gene: TRBJ2-1
abundance: NA
v_gene: TRBV2
CDR3nt: TGTGCCAGCAGAACTAGCGGGGGCTCTGAGCAGTTCTTC
CDR3aa: CASRTSGGSEQFF

d_gene: NA
j_gene: TRBJ1-1
abundance: NA
v_gene: TRBV6-1
CDR3nt: TGTGCCAGCAGTAAACCTTTTCAGGGAGAGGACATAAAATTAATGAACACTGAAGCTTTCTTT
CDR3aa: CASSKPFQGEDIKLMNTEAFF

d_gene: TRBD2
j_gene: TRBJ2-1
abundance: NA
v_gene: TRBV7-9
CDR3nt: TGTGCCAGCAGCTTATTAGAGGGAGGGTACGAGCAGTTCTTC
CDR3aa: CASSLLEGGYEQFF

d_gene: NA
j_gene: TRBJ2-1
abundance: NA
v_gene: TRBV7-3
CDR3nt: TGTGCCAGCAGCTTAAAAGAAACAGGGCTGGGTGAGCAGTTCTTC
CDR3aa: CASSLKETGLGEQFF

d_gene: NA
j_gene: TRBJ2-7
abundance: few
v_gene: TRBV29-1
CDR3nt: TGCAGCGTTGAAATTACTGCCTACGAGCAGTACTTC
CDR3aa: CSVEITAYEQYF

d_gene: NA
j_gene: TRBJ2-7
abundance: NA
v_gene: TRBV7-2
CDR3nt: TGTGCCGGCAGCTTCATTTCGAAGTCCTACGAGCAGTACTTC
CDR3aa: CAGSFISKSYEQYF

d_gene: TRBD1
j_gene: TRBJ1-6
abundance: NA
v_gene: TRBV6-6
CDR3nt: TGTGCCAGCAGTTACTCGATCCAGGGGGAATCACCCCTCCACTTT
CDR3aa: CASSYSIQGESPLHF

d_gene: NA
j_gene: TRBJ2-4
abundance: NA
v_gene: TRBV21-1
CDR3nt: TGTGCCAGCAGCAAAGCCCAGGGCACCTCTTCCAAAAACATTCAGTACTTC
CDR3aa: CASSKAQGTSSKNIQYF

d_gene: NA
j_gene: TRBJ1-1
abundance: few
v_gene: TRBV9
CDR3nt: TGTGCCAGCAGCGTAGTGGGAGATCTCAAATTGAACACTGAAGCTTTCTTT
CDR3aa: CASSVVGDLKLNTEAFF

d_gene: NA
j_gene: TRBJ2-5
abundance: NA
v_gene: TRBV20-1
CDR3nt: TGCAGTGCTAGTCCCCCCGCAGCCACCCAGTACTTC
CDR3aa: CSASPPAATQYF

d_gene: NA
j_gene: TRBJ2-5
abundance: NA
v_gene: TRBV6-2/TRBV6-3
CDR3nt: TGTGCCAGCAGTTACGCCGCCAGGGGTGATGAGACCCAGTACTTC
CDR3aa: CASSYAARGDETQYF

d_gene: NA
j_gene: TRBJ2-7
abundance: few
v_gene: TRBV29-1
CDR3nt: TGCAGCGTTGATTTAGGACACCCCTACGAGCAGTACTTC
CDR3aa: CSVDLGHPYEQYF

d_gene: NA
j_gene: TRBJ1-2
abundance: NA
v_gene: TRBV12-3/TRBV12-4
CDR3nt: TGTGCCAGCAGTTACCAGGTGAACTATGGCTACACCTTC
CDR3aa: CASSYQVNYGYTF

d_gene: NA
j_gene: TRBJ2-5
abundance: NA
v_gene: TRBV3-1
CDR3nt: TGTGGCAGCAGCCAAGACTTTTCGGCAGGGGAGACCCAGTACTTC
CDR3aa: CGSSQDFSAGETQYF

d_gene: TRBD2
j_gene: TRBJ2-3
abundance: few
v_gene: TRBV7-8
CDR3nt: TGTGCCAGCAGCTTACGGGCTAGCGGGGGCCTCTACGATACGCAGTATTTT
CDR3aa: CASSLRASGGLYDTQYF

d_gene: NA
j_gene: TRBJ1-1
abundance: once
v_gene: TRBV4-1
CDR3nt: TGCGCCAGCAGCCAATACAAGGTTGTGACTGAAGCTTTCTTT
CDR3aa: CASSQYKVVTEAFF

d_gene: NA
j_gene: TRBJ1-2
abundance: NA
v_gene: TRBV10-3
CDR3nt: TGTGCCATCAGTGATTTTTCGGGGGCTTGGTATGGCTACACCTTC
CDR3aa: CAISDFSGAWYGYTF

d_gene: NA
j_gene: TRBJ1-2
abundance: NA
v_gene: TRBV5-1
CDR3nt: TGCGCCAGTGCCAGAGATCCTCTCTATGGCTACACCTTC
CDR3aa: CASARDPLYGYTF

d_gene: TRBD1
j_gene: TRBJ2-7
abundance: NA
v_gene: TRBV14
CDR3nt: TGTGCCAGCAGCCAGAGAAGGGGGCGGCTAACCGACTCCTACGAGCAGTACTTC
CDR3aa: CASSQRRGRLTDSYEQYF

d_gene: NA
j_gene: TRBJ1-2
abundance: NA
v_gene: TRBV2
CDR3nt: TGTGCCAGCAGTGAACCCCGGCGGGGAGGGTATGGCTACACCTTC
CDR3aa: CASSEPRRGGYGYTF

d_gene: TRBD1
j_gene: TRBJ2-3
abundance: NA
v_gene: TRBV3-1
CDR3nt: TGTGCCAGCAGCCCTTCGGGACAGGGGGCGCGTGGAGATACGCAGTATTTT
CDR3aa: CASSPSGQGARGDTQYF

d_gene: NA
j_gene: TRBJ1-2
abundance: few
v_gene: TRBV29-1
CDR3nt: TGCAGCGTCTCTGAAAGGGTCTATGGCTACACCTTC
CDR3aa: CSVSERVYGYTF

d_gene: TRBD1
j_gene: TRBJ1-2
abundance: NA
v_gene: TRBV3-1
CDR3nt: TGTGCCAGCAGCTCGGCCGGGACAGGGGGCGCCTACTATGGCCACACCTTC
CDR3aa: CASSSAGTGGAYYGHTF

d_gene: NA
j_gene: TRBJ2-1
abundance: NA
v_gene: TRBV7-9
CDR3nt: TGTGCCAGCAGCTTAGGGACCCTTGAAGAGCAGTTCTTC
CDR3aa: CASSLGTLEEQFF

d_gene: NA
j_gene: TRBJ2-7
abundance: NA
v_gene: TRBV27
CDR3nt: TGTGCCAGCAGTTTATACGCAGGCTACGAGCAGTACTTC
CDR3aa: CASSLYAGYEQYF

d_gene: NA
j_gene: TRBJ1-1
abundance: NA
v_gene: TRBV7-9
CDR3nt: TGTGCCAACAGCTTAGACCCGAACACTGAAGCTTTCTTT
CDR3aa: CANSLDPNTEAFF

d_gene: NA
j_gene: TRBJ2-1
abundance: NA
v_gene: TRBV9
CDR3nt: TGTGCCAGCAGCGTAGCCGTGGCGGGGTCCTACAATGAGCAGTTCTTC
CDR3aa: CASSVAVAGSYNEQFF

d_gene: NA
j_gene: TRBJ2-6
abundance: NA
v_gene: TRBV21-1
CDR3nt: TGTGCCAGCAGCATTAGATGCGTATCTTGGGGGGCCAACGTCCTGACTTTC
CDR3aa: CASSIRCVSWGANVLTF